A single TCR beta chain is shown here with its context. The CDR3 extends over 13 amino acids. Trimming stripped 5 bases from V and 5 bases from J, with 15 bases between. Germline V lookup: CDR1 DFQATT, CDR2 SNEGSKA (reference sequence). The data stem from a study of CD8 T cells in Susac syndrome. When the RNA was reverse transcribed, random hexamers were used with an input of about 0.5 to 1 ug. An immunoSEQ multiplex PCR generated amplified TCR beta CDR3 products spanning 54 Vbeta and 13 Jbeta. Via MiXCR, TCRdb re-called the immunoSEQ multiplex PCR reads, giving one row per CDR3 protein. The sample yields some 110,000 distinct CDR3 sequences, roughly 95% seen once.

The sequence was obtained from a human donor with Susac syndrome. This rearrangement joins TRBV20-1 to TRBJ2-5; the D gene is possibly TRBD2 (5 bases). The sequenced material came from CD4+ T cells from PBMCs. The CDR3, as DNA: TGCAGTGCTGATGGGAGAGCCAGGGAGACCCAGTACTTC. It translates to CSADGRARETQYF.